This T cell receptor beta chain was documented in a study of molecular identifiers for immune sequencing clone quantification (dated by TCRdb to 2016 to 2019). Notes on the research overall: For a replicate experiment, the RNA from either 20,000 or 100,000 naive CD8 T cells was divided into five aliquots, and four of those aliquots went on to sequencing. CD8 T cells were used in a methods study to benchmark molecular-identifier clustering-based TCR repertoire sequencing (MIDCIRS) and TCR RNA copy counting.

Results the study describes overall, beyond this receptor: In CMV-specific effector cells, clones with more than 20 RNA copies accounted for over 97% of molecules, whereas in naive cells such clones accounted for under 1%. Naive libraries contained spiked-in Jurkat TCR RNA (around ten copies' worth), which is not part of the donor repertoire. Highly expanded clone sizes could be underestimated if identical TCR molecules share a barcode. Modeling indicated around 2.7 TCR RNA copies recovered per cell, compared with roughly 9.7 by digital PCR, which implies a capture efficiency of approximately 31%. When barcode sub-clustering was omitted, TCR diversity was inflated by chimeric consensus sequences, with chimeras reaching as high as 47%. A single cell's worth of spiked-in Jurkat TCR RNA was reported detectable even among one million naive CD8 T cells.

Trimming costs V 0 bases and J 3 bases, and their ends lie 9 bases apart. CDR1 and CDR2 are read off the germline V gene as MGHRA and YSYEKL. Its CDR3 holds 15 amino acids, cysteine through phenylalanine. Only the CDR3 portion is preserved as DNA: 45 bases, with reading frame beginning at the first base. In its sample, this clonotype was seen a few times. Its antigen has not been determined. No qualities accompany the bases; no much larger clone lies one base away. The library was obtained by PCR. Sequenced using a NextSeq 500. Bulk TCR libraries were made following a previously described method, with the TCR primers given in Table S5. Purification of total RNA was performed with the Qiagen AllPrep DNA/RNA kit. Reads from multiple sequencing runs of the same library were pooled before analysis. As for how the authors treated the data: Reads were retained only if their TCR constant sequence matched exactly, and those retained reads were trimmed to 150 nt and grouped according to their 12-nt molecular barcodes. Reads inside each barcode group were sub-clustered using a 15% Levenshtein threshold, and a quality-weighted consensus sequence was constructed for each RNA molecule. Non-functional sequences were discarded, and so were lower-count sequences lying one edit away from another sequence. Based on a fit of two negative binomial distributions, barcode sub-clusters having less than 20% of the maximum read count were discarded. TCRdb reprocessed the public reads (quality trimming at Q25 with fastp, clone calling with MiXCR) and kept in-frame beta chains. Every CDR3 protein is listed once, alongside the most common genes and DNA of its rows. TCRdb assigned the V and J calls; the authors' analysis was not used. This sample has some 94,000 distinct CDR3 sequences in its table, and around 27% of those were observed once. 0.7% to 0.8% of the sample comes from the top ten.

Libraries of naive CD8 T cells were built from anywhere between about 17,000 and 1,000,000 sorted cells, with 10%, 30% or 50% of the purified RNA used. Naive CD8 T cells were FACS-sorted as CD8+CD4-CCR7+CD45RA+ on a BD FACSAria II into RLT Plus buffer. To test detection sensitivity, Jurkat RNA equal to around 11 TCR copies was added to samples of roughly 18,000-1,000,000 naive CD8 T cells. CD8 T cells were enriched using RosetteSep CD8+ T Cell Enrichment Cocktail and Ficoll-Paque, and the enriched cells then underwent ACK red cell lysis. The sequence came from a human donor in good health. Some libraries in this study had Jurkat cell RNA spiked in. This receptor chain uses TRBV4-1 and TRBJ1-5; the D gene cannot be named for sure. Material: naive CD8+ T cells from blood, with Jurkat cell RNA spiked in. The cell subset or site label on this specimen signifies: FACS-sorted CD8+CD4-CCR7+CD45RA+ naive T cells. The nucleotide sequence reads as follows: TGCGCCAGCAGCCAAGAACCTGGGCTCAATCAGCCCCAGCATTTT. Translated, it reads CASSQEPGLNQPQHF.